The TCR beta chain described here comes from a study of blood T cell repertoires in COVID-19. Study overall: Donors in the United States, Italy and Spain gave samples during acute or convalescent COVID-19. PBMCs, B-cell-depleted T cells, or T cells provided the cDNA or gDNA that made up the material.

Trimming shortened V by 0 bases and J by 1 base, and 11 bases separated the two germline ends. CDR3 size: 16 residues. Germline loops: CDR1 SGHNT, CDR2 YYREEE (reference sequence). In the original analysis: Researchers report that nucleated cell counts were estimated from reference gene primer amplification. TCRdb keeps only in-frame clones here, not all; method: immunoSEQ multiplex PCR. That table furnishes V, J and clone size, whereas the DNA furnished D and trimming. The sample carries 65,000 to 70,000 clones, roughly 92% recorded once. The rearrangement uses TRBV5-4 and TRBJ2-1; D may be TRBD1 (5 bases). Sequenced: peripheral blood. The source is a man between 65 and 79 years old with active COVID-19. The CDR3 here is CASSLEGASSYNEQFF. Written as DNA, the CDR3 is TGTGCCAGCAGCTTGGAAGGGGCAAGTTCCTACAATGAGCAGTTCTTC.